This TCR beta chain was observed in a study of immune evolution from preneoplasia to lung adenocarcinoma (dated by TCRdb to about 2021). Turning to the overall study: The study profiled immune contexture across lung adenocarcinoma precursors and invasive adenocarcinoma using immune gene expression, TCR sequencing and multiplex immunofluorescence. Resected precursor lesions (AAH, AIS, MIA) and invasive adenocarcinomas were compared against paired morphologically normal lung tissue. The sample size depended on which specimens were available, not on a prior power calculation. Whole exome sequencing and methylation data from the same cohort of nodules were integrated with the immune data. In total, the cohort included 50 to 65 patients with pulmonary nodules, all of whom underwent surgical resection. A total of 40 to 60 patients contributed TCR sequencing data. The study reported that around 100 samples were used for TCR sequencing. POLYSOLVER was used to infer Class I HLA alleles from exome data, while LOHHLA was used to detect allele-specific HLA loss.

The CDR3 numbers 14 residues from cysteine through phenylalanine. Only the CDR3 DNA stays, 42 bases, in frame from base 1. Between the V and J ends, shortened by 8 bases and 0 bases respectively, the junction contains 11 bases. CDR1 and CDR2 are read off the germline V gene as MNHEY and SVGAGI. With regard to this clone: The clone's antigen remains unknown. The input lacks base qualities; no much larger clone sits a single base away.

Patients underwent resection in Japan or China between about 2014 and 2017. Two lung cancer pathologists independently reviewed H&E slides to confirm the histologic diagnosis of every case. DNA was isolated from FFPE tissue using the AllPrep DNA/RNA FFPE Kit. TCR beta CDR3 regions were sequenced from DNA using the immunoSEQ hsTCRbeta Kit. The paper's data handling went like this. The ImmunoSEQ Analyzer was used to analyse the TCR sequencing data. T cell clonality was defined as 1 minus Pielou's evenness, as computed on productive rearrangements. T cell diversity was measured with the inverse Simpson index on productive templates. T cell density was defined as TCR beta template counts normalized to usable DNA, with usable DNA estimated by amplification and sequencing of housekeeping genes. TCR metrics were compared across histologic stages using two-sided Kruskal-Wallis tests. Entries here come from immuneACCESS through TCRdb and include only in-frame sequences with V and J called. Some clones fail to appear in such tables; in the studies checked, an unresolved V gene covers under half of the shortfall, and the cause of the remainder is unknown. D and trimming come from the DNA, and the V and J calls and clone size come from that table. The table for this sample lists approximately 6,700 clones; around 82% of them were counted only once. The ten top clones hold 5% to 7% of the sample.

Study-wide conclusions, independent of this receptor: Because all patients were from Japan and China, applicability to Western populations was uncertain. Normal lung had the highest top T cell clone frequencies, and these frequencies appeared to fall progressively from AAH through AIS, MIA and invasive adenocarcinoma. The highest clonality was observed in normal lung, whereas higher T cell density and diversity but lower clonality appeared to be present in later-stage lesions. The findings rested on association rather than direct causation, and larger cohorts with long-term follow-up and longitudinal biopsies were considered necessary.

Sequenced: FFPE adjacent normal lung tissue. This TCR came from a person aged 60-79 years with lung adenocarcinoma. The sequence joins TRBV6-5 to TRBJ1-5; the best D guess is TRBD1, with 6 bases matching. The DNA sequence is TGTGCCAGCTCTAGGACAGATAGCAATCAGCCCCAGCATTTT. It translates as CASSRTDSNQPQHF.